Listed below are T cell receptor beta chains from one sample, sequenced in a study of blood T cell repertoires in COVID-19. Clones were sequenced by immunoSEQ multiplex PCR, and TCRdb holds only the in-frame ones, with some missing. Here the sample spans approximately 270,000 clones, under 95% being singletons. Material for sequencing was PBMCs or T cells enriched from blood (not recorded which). These receptors came from a man aged 40-55 years who had been exposed to COVID-19. Both conserved end residues are part of each CDR3.

j_gene: TRBJ1-4
v_gene: TRBV15
CDR3aa: CATSRTQGSEKLFF

j_gene: TRBJ2-7
v_gene: TRBV29-1
CDR3aa: CSVETSGRNEQYF

j_gene: TRBJ2-7
v_gene: TRBV16
CDR3aa: CASSQSAGGFGDEQYF

j_gene: TRBJ2-1
v_gene: TRBV11-2
CDR3aa: CASSFSSGVRSEQFF

j_gene: TRBJ1-5
v_gene: TRBV2
CDR3aa: CATGGQGSSNQPQHF

j_gene: TRBJ1-4
v_gene: TRBV5-4
CDR3aa: CASSLKGGEEKLFF

j_gene: TRBJ2-1
v_gene: TRBV27
CDR3aa: CASSLELAGDEQFF

j_gene: TRBJ1-3
v_gene: TRBV18
CDR3aa: CASSITGPNRNTIYF

j_gene: TRBJ2-7
v_gene: TRBV27
CDR3aa: CASSFPDSYEQYF

j_gene: TRBJ1-1
v_gene: TRBV5-5
CDR3aa: CASSLGTFGTAEAFF

j_gene: TRBJ1-2
v_gene: TRBV28
CDR3aa: CASSRGTGEAGYTF

j_gene: TRBJ2-6
v_gene: TRBV7-9
CDR3aa: CASSLNHWREASGANVLTF

j_gene: TRBJ2-7
v_gene: TRBV27
CDR3aa: CASSSGTGDYEQYF

j_gene: TRBJ2-1
v_gene: TRBV30
CDR3aa: CAWRGTSGSTYNEQFF

j_gene: TRBJ2-1
v_gene: TRBV5-1
CDR3aa: CASSLSGTSGRSSNEQFF

j_gene: TRBJ2-7
v_gene: TRBV4-1
CDR3aa: CASSQTGAWQYF

j_gene: TRBJ1-6
v_gene: TRBV19
CDR3aa: CASRITGTGDSPLHF

j_gene: TRBJ1-2
v_gene: TRBV7-9
CDR3aa: CASSEDTANYGYTF

j_gene: TRBJ2-2
v_gene: TRBV5-4
CDR3aa: CASSLSGTGELFF

j_gene: TRBJ1-1
v_gene: TRBV13
CDR3aa: CASSLGPGTVNTEAFF

j_gene: TRBJ2-5
v_gene: TRBV2
CDR3aa: CASSEDRGQETQYF

j_gene: TRBJ1-1
v_gene: TRBV9
CDR3aa: CASSAGTGNTEAFF

j_gene: TRBJ1-5
v_gene: TRBV5-8
CDR3aa: CASSEGTARDQPQHF

j_gene: TRBJ2-3
v_gene: TRBV2
CDR3aa: CASSSDRGDTDTQYF

j_gene: TRBJ2-5
v_gene: TRBV9
CDR3aa: CASSVDGGAGETQYF

j_gene: TRBJ1-1
v_gene: TRBV7-9
CDR3aa: CASSLLQGARLTEAFF

j_gene: TRBJ1-6
v_gene: TRBV12-3/TRBV12-4
CDR3aa: CASSWGQPPLHF

j_gene: TRBJ2-3
v_gene: TRBV4-1
CDR3aa: CASSQASGQVFTDTQYF

j_gene: TRBJ1-2
v_gene: TRBV28
CDR3aa: CASRRPIDRGDYGYTF

j_gene: TRBJ2-1
v_gene: TRBV11-2
CDR3aa: CASSLRTSKQFF

j_gene: TRBJ1-5
v_gene: TRBV30
CDR3aa: CAWSVQGGNQPQHF

j_gene: TRBJ2-2
v_gene: TRBV5-4
CDR3aa: CASSLGGSAITGELFF

j_gene: TRBJ2-5
v_gene: TRBV13
CDR3aa: CASSYLGDTQETQYF

j_gene: TRBJ2-2
v_gene: TRBV6-5
CDR3aa: CASRWTSAVSGELFF

j_gene: TRBJ2-3
v_gene: TRBV12-1
CDR3aa: CASSFAGTSGRVTDTQYF

j_gene: TRBJ1-6
v_gene: TRBV7-2
CDR3aa: CASNTGGRQANNSPLHF

j_gene: TRBJ1-4
v_gene: TRBV28
CDR3aa: CASSLRAVNEKLFF

j_gene: TRBJ2-3
v_gene: TRBV2
CDR3aa: CASIGSDLGTQYF

j_gene: TRBJ2-1
v_gene: TRBV21-1
CDR3aa: CASSNVLDSRDTINEQFF

j_gene: TRBJ2-5
v_gene: TRBV29-1
CDR3aa: CSVRGRAPETQYF

j_gene: TRBJ1-2
v_gene: TRBV7-9
CDR3aa: CASSLESYGYTF

j_gene: TRBJ2-7
v_gene: TRBV4-2
CDR3aa: CASSKRPEGAYEQYF

j_gene: TRBJ1-1
v_gene: TRBV19
CDR3aa: CASLALDRGPRNTEAFF

j_gene: TRBJ1-1
v_gene: TRBV19
CDR3aa: CASSIDRENTEAFF

j_gene: TRBJ2-2
v_gene: TRBV24-1
CDR3aa: CATSDLTSGSSNGELFF

j_gene: TRBJ2-7
v_gene: TRBV29-1
CDR3aa: CSVEDQEGAHYEQYF

j_gene: TRBJ1-1
v_gene: TRBV4-2
CDR3aa: CASSRLRSRGAGDAEAFF

j_gene: TRBJ2-1
v_gene: TRBV12-5
CDR3aa: CASGLARLEQFF

j_gene: TRBJ2-3
v_gene: TRBV7-9
CDR3aa: CASSQGSQETQYF

j_gene: TRBJ2-3
v_gene: TRBV11-2
CDR3aa: CASRSLAGGITDTQYF